Listed here is a single T cell receptor (beta chain). The antigen it binds to is not known. Base qualities were left out, and no much larger clone turns up one base away. This entry belongs to a study of cytomegalovirus exposure and HLA in healthy donors (dated by TCRdb to about 2017). With regard to the full study: An earlier analysis of approximately 600 of the donors reported approximately 290 Gb of sequence data and 120 million or so unique TCR beta sequences from 150 million to 200 million T cells. To decide whether each TCR beta V gene segment behaved as functional or pseudogenic, an earlier analysis of 587 of the donors relied on high-throughput TCR beta sequencing. To predict cytomegalovirus infection status, the study brought together high-throughput TCR immunosequencing, statistical association of individual TCRs with disease status, and machine learning. Along with the roughly 670-subject first cohort, a separate validation cohort of around 110 different subjects was used. On average, 235,054 unique TCR beta nucleotide sequences were sequenced per donor among about 400 genotyped donors of the cohort, with 15% to 20% of those sequences being non-productive. A later genetic analysis used genome-wide SNP genotypes for about three fifths of the 666 donors, treating that subset as a discovery cohort. The study aimed to test whether signatures of past pathogen exposure could be identified by cataloging public T cell receptors. In the later analysis, no new phenotypic data were used to find candidate immune exposures; instead, reliance was placed on TCR beta sequences and their occurrence across donors. A later analysis re-analyzed previously published TCR beta repertoires from 650 to 800 donors and added high-resolution HLA genotyping to study TCR occurrence patterns. HLA typing included class I and class II loci at four-digit resolution. An early release that covered about 600 HLA-typed donors contained about 300 gigabases of sequencing data and about 93 million unique TCR sequences. Because of strong linkage in the cohort, roughly five DR-DQ haplotypes were treated as single units for association and clustering. Of the 398 genotyped donors, over 70% fell in the genetic ancestry cluster associated with self-reported Caucasian donors. The number of typed donors differed by locus: about 620-630 for A, B, C, DRB1 and DQB1; about 520 for DQA1; approximately 610 for DPA1; and roughly 490 for DPB1. The study profiled the T cell repertoires of approximately 700 subjects by immunosequencing and related them to cytomegalovirus serostatus. Every repertoire in the discovery cohort had been generated on one and the same sequencing platform. Donor age, sex, ethnicity and CMV serostatus were compiled alongside the repertoire data. Beyond this particular receptor, the publication reports: Presence/absence analyses assumed roughly uniform sequencing depth across donors, an assumption that may not hold. A group of highly shared sequence variants was considered likely to be a technical artifact of the sequencing pipeline. A later analysis found that TCR association rates varied across HLA loci, with DRB1 alleles showing the most associated TCRs and HLA-C alleles the fewest. According to a later genetic analysis, donors in an Asian-associated ancestry cluster had fewer N-insertions in productive TCRs than the approximately 650-donor mean. In the study, around 150 TCR beta chains were listed as associated with cytomegalovirus. A later genetic analysis associated a missense DCLRE1C variant with V-gene and J-gene trimming of TCR beta chains, and an independent cohort replicated the association. The authors suggested that the approach could potentially be extended to other disease states and immunological phenotypes. In vitro tests confirmed that three of the cytomegalovirus-associated TCR beta chains recognize cytomegalovirus antigens. Only TCR beta chains were sequenced in this cohort, and the absence of alpha or paired-chain data limited detectable features. While some public TCRs were present in many individuals, most TCR sequences turned up only very rarely across donors. At a false discovery rate of 0.05, a later analysis linked around 17,000 TCR beta sequences to specific HLA alleles. Because counts were too low, roughly 17 rarely observed V segments, including chromosome 9 orphons, were left out of the earlier analysis of 587 of the donors. Immune exposure information for the cohort was limited to CMV serostatus. A later analysis reported that several top co-occurrence clusters appeared linked to parvovirus B19, influenza, CMV and Epstein-Barr virus. When HLA alleles, especially DR and DQ, strongly co-occurred, attributing TCR associations to individual alleles was difficult. According to a later analysis, most CMV-associated TCR beta chains appeared to be HLA-restricted, and the HLA associations seemed to be driven largely by CMV exposure. Some IMGT-functional V segments, including TRBV6-2 and TRBV6-3, could not be distinguished by the 87-base-pair reads and were therefore excluded. In both the original and validation cohorts, the classifier was reported to diagnose cytomegalovirus status with high specificity and sensitivity. Compared with equally common non-associated chains, HLA-associated TCR beta chains in a later analysis were more clonally expanded and had lower generation probabilities. Because HLA typing was missing for some donors at each locus, association tests included only the typed subset. Linkage disequilibrium might explain the correlated functional status among segregating V segments, but an unknown experimental factor could not be ruled out. A further reported finding was that TCR beta sequences accurately predicted the HLA-A and HLA-B alleles for most subjects in the first cohort. In an earlier analysis of some 540 of the donors, most TCR beta V segments appeared in productive rearrangements about 90% or about 30% of the time, broadly matching IMGT annotations.

Library preparation was by the immunoSEQ multiplex PCR assay. For the multiplex PCR, a mixture combining 60 forward primers for TCR Vbeta segments and 13 reverse primers for TCR Jbeta segments was used. The CDR3 region of rearranged TCR beta genes was amplified from genomic DNA with a multiplex PCR assay. On the Illumina HiSeq System, the amplified TCR beta libraries were sequenced as 87-base-pair reads. As for the authors' bioinformatics: In a later analysis, 70 million to 95 million unique TCR beta chains were counted across the approximately 640 repertoires, and approximately 11 million of these chains were shared by at least two donors. Raw reads were error-corrected and collapsed into unique sequences with a nearest-neighbor algorithm that merged closely related sequences to remove PCR and sequencing errors. CDR3 sequences were aligned to IMGT reference sequences to assign V, D and J gene segments. For a sequence to be retained, a match of at least six nucleotides to both a V gene segment and a J gene segment was required. A rearrangement counted as productive if the CDR3 had no stop codons and remained in frame with V and J, and every other rearrangement counted as non-productive. Following IMGT convention, CDR3 was defined as the stretch from the second conserved V-encoded cysteine to the conserved J-encoded phenylalanine. In an earlier analysis of more than 550 of the donors, sequences lacking an unambiguous match to a single V gene segment were excluded. An earlier analysis of 500 to 600 of the donors classified V segments as functional when productive rearrangements were above 56.7% and as segregating when the standard deviation between donors was above 5%. A statistical classification framework was developed to diagnose cytomegalovirus status using the catalog of TCR beta chain sequences. V and J gene assignment, in a later analysis, came from comparing TCR nucleotide sequences with IMGT/GENE-DB human TR gene sequences. Using the TCRdist pipeline, a later analysis assigned CDR3 sequences along with most-parsimonious VDJ recombination scenarios. A later analysis defined each TCR beta chain by its CDR3 amino acid sequence plus V-gene family, and excluded reads lacking a unique V-gene family. In a later analysis, some 600 highly shared, low-generation-probability nucleotide sequences were removed to address suspected cross-contamination and a sequencing artifact. In a later analysis, a clonal expansion index was calculated for each public chain from normalized within-repertoire ranks of inferred template counts. Generation probabilities in a later analysis came from a VDJ recombination model fitted to out-of-frame rearrangements, and those results were checked against IGoR. Hypergeometric tests were used in a later analysis to score TCR-TCR, TCR-HLA and TCR-CMV co-occurrence, with a repertoire-size bias correction applied to the TCR pairs. To estimate false discovery rates, a later analysis permuted the HLA or CMV assignments 20 times. In a later analysis, co-occurring TCRs were grouped with DBSCAN, and TCRdist sequence similarity was added when clustering was performed within HLA-allele-positive subsets. Repertoires with fewer than 30,000 or more than 120,000 public chains, plus five repertoires with anomalous nucleotide sharing, were excluded from co-occurrence clustering. Not all clones reach the TCRdb copy of this immuneACCESS table, which keeps in-frame sequences only. Checked studies attribute under half of the gap to unresolved V genes and leave the rest unexplained. D and trimming were read from the DNA, whereas the V and J calls and clone size are those reported in that table. This sample lists 150,000 or so clones; 60% to 80% were detected once. Around 3.2% of the sample goes to the ten largest clones.

The cohort consisted of hundreds of healthy bone marrow donors. At the time of sampling, all cohort members were nominally healthy, though unrecorded immune exposures were likely present. The donor was CMV seronegative and was included in the group of a few hundred seronegative cohort members. A peripheral blood sample was collected from each donor, and TCR beta sequencing was performed on peripheral blood mononuclear cells. Genomic DNA was extracted from the blood cell samples with the Qiagen DNeasy Blood Extraction Kit. The germline V gene (reference sequence) gives CDR1 as SEHNR and CDR2 as FQNEAQ. V lost 3 bases and J lost 6 bases; the stretch between them is 5 bases long. The CDR3, from cysteine to phenylalanine, totals 11 residues. The DNA shown is the 33-base CDR3, in frame from base 1.

This TCR was recovered from a man aged 35 to 55 in good health and CMV-seronegative. The chain employs TRBV7-9 and TRBJ1-2; the D gene is unclear. Sample: PBMCs. The DNA sequence is given as TGTGCCAGCAGCTTGTTAGATGGCTACACCTTC. Its translation is CASSLLDGYTF.